This T cell receptor (beta chain) was retrieved from a study of CD8+CD57+ T cells in acquired aplastic anemia. For the study at large: Healthy donors had, on average, roughly 10 million reads for their CD4+ cells. Study-wide points: CD8+ Simpson's diversity did not differ significantly between patients and controls.

The template for TCR beta VDJ and CDR3 sequence profiling was genomic DNA. Each CDR3 protein gets one entry after TCRdb re-called the reads with MiXCR. Of some 190,000 distinct CDR3 sequences listed, roughly half are singletons. Turning to this clonotype: Its matching antigen is unknown.

This CDR3 contains 22 residues. Germline V gene lookup returns CDR1 SGHVS and CDR2 FNYEAQ. Trimming took 1 base from V and 4 from J, leaving 34 bases between them. Sequenced sample: sorted CD4+, CD8+, or CD8+CD57+ T cells (not recorded which) from PBMCs. The rearrangement joins TRBV7-6 to TRBJ1-1; D gene unclear. This clonotype originated in a human donor in good health, serving as a control. CDR3 nucleotide sequence: TGTGCCAGCAGCTTAGGACTCTTGAGCACTGAAGCTTTCTCCTTGGAGGGCACTGAAGCTTTCTTT. Translation gives CASSLGLLSTEAFSLEGTEAFF.